The rows below give T cell receptor beta chains drawn from one sample of a study of cytomegalovirus exposure and HLA in healthy donors. The data were produced by immunoSEQ multiplex PCR, yet TCRdb's version contains in-frame clones alone and is incomplete. The repertoire holds 180,000 or so clones, with roughly 85% as singletons. Sequenced input: PBMCs. These receptors all stem from a man aged 45-60 years in good health and CMV-seropositive. Each CDR3 is given with its conserved first and last residue. A D gene is named only where the DNA matches it firmly. Not all rows give a size; the values are once, few, many and, for expanded clones, a class.

TRBV2	NA	NA	TRBJ2-6	TGTGCCAGTCGACAGGTCTCTGGGGCCAACGTCCTGACTTTC	CASRQVSGANVLTF
TRBV7-2	NA	NA	TRBJ1-1	TGTGCCAGCAGCTTTCCCAGGGCCTTGGGTTATCCTGAAGCTTTCTTT	CASSFPRALGYPEAFF
TRBV4-3	NA	NA	TRBJ2-4	TGCGCCAGCAGCCAAGATGTAACAGGGCCAAACATTCAGTACTTC	CASSQDVTGPNIQYF
TRBV28	NA	NA	TRBJ2-1	TGTGCCAGCAGTTCCCCCAAGGGGCCTGAGTTCTTC	CASSSPKGPEFF
TRBV7-9	NA	TRBD2	TRBJ2-5	TGTGCCAGCAGCTTCACACCCGGGGGGGCCGAGACCCAGTACTTC	CASSFTPGGAETQYF
TRBV11-3	few	TRBD1	TRBJ2-3	TGTGCCAGCAGCCAAGGGACAGGTACGCAGTATTTT	CASSQGTGTQYF
TRBV7-9	NA	NA	TRBJ1-6	TGTTCCAGCTTCAACTATAATTCACCCCTCCACTTT	CSSFNYNSPLHF
TRBV6-4	once	TRBD1	TRBJ1-6	TGTGCCAGATACGACAGGGGGCGAATCTCCTATAATTCACCCCTCCACTTT	CARYDRGRISYNSPLHF
TRBV25-1	NA	TRBD2	TRBJ2-5	TGTGCCAGCAGTAACCAAGGACTAGCGGACCAAGAGACCCAGTACTTC	CASSNQGLADQETQYF
TRBV5-5	NA	TRBD1	TRBJ2-7	TGTGCCAGCAGCTCACCCTCCGGGACAGGGGCCTACGAGCAGTACTTC	CASSSPSGTGAYEQYF
TRBV2	NA	NA	TRBJ1-1	TGTGCCAGCAGTTCTGTGGCCTTGGACACTGAAGCTTTCTTT	CASSSVALDTEAFF
TRBV15	NA	NA	TRBJ1-1	TGTGCCACCAGCAGAGACCTAGATGGCCCTGAAGCTTTCTTT	CATSRDLDGPEAFF
TRBV18	few	TRBD1	TRBJ1-5	TGTGCCAGCTCGCAAACAGGGGGCAATCAGCCCCAGCATTTT	CASSQTGGNQPQHF
TRBV27	NA	TRBD1	TRBJ1-2	TGTGCCAGCAGTTTAGACAGGGGGGCCTATGGCTACACCTTC	CASSLDRGAYGYTF
TRBV6-1	NA	NA	TRBJ1-6	TGTGCCAGCAGTGAAATCGCGGGGCTTAATTCACCCCTCCACTTT	CASSEIAGLNSPLHF
TRBV5-4	NA	NA	TRBJ1-6	TGTGCCAGCAGCTTGGATTCGAACAGGGTCGCGTATTCACCCCTCCACTTT	CASSLDSNRVAYSPLHF
TRBV18	NA	NA	TRBJ1-4	TGTGCCAGCTCAGCTCAGACTAATGAAAAACTGTTTTTT	CASSAQTNEKLFF
TRBV19	few	TRBD2	TRBJ2-2	TGTGCCAGTAGCCATACCCGGGGGGGAATCCTCATCACCGGGGAGCTGTTTTTT	CASSHTRGGILITGELFF
TRBV5-6	few	TRBD2	TRBJ2-5	TGTGCCAGCAGCTTGTCGGCGGGGGGGCGGAAGACCCAGTACTTC	CASSLSAGGRKTQYF
TRBV4-2	NA	TRBD1	TRBJ1-3	TGTGCCAGCAGCCCAACACAGGGGAGAGGAAGTGGAAACACCATATATTTT	CASSPTQGRGSGNTIYF
TRBV28	NA	NA	TRBJ2-1	TGTGCCAGCAGTCAGCCCGGGGTAGTATACAATGAGCAGTTCTTC	CASSQPGVVYNEQFF
TRBV5-6	NA	TRBD1	TRBJ1-2	TGTGCCAGCAGCCAAGACAGGGCCTATGGCTACACCTTC	CASSQDRAYGYTF
TRBV27	NA	NA	TRBJ2-1	TGTGCCAGCAGTTTAACGGGTCCCCACAATGAGCAGTTCTTC	CASSLTGPHNEQFF
TRBV29-1	NA	NA	TRBJ2-3	TGCAGCTCCATCCCTTGGGGCAGGGTCACAGATACGCAGTATTTT	CSSIPWGRVTDTQYF
TRBV5-1	NA	NA	TRBJ2-3	TGCGCCAGCACCTCAGGTTCCACAGATACGCAGTATTTT	CASTSGSTDTQYF
TRBV20-1	once	NA	TRBJ1-2	TGCAGTGCTAGGTCCTATGACTACACCTTC	CSARSYDYTF
TRBV7-2	NA	TRBD2	TRBJ2-3	TGTGCCAGCAGCTTGCCACGGGGGGGCGCAGATACGCAGTATTTT	CASSLPRGGADTQYF
TRBV2	NA	TRBD1	TRBJ1-1	TGTGCCAGCAGTGAAGGGAGAGCTACAGGGGCTAACACTGAAGCTTTCTTT	CASSEGRATGANTEAFF